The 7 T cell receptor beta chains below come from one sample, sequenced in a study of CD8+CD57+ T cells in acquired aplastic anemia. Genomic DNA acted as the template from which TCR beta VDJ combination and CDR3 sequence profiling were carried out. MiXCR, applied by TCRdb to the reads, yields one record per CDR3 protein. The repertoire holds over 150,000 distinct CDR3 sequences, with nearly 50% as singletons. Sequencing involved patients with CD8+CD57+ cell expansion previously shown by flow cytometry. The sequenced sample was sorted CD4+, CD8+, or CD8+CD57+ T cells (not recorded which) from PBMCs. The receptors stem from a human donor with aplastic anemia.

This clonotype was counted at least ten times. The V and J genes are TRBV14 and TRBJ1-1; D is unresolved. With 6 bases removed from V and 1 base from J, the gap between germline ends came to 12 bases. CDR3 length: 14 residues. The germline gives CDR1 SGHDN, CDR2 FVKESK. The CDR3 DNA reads TGTGCCAGCAGTGTCACCGCTGGGAACACTGAAGCTTTCTTT. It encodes CASSVTAGNTEAFF.

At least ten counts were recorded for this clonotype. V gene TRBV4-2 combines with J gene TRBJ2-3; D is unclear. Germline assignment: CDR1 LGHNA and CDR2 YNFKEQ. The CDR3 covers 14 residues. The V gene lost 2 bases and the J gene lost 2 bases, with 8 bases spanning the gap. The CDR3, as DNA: TGTGCCAGCAGCCAACAGAGAAACACAGATACGCAGTATTTT. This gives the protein CASSQQRNTDTQYF.

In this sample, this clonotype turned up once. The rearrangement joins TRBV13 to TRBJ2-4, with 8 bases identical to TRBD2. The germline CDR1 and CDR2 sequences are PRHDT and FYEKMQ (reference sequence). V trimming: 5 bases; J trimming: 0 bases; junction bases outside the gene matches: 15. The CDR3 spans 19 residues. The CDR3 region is CASSVEASGYPLAKNIQYF. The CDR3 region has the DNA TGTGCCAGCAGCGTAGAGGCTAGCGGGTACCCTTTAGCCAAAAACATTCAGTACTTC. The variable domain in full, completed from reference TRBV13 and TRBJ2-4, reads AAGVIQSPRHLIKEKRETATLKCYPIPRHDTVYWYQQGPGQDPQFLISFYEKMQSDKGSIPDRFSAQQFSDYHSELNMSSLELGDSALYFCASSVEASGYPLAKNIQYFGAGTRLSVL.

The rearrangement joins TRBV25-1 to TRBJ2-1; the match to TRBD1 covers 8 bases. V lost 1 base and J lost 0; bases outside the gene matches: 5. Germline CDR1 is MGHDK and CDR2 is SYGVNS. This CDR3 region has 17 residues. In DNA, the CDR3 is TGTGCCAGCAGTGAATTCGGGACAGGAAGCTCCTACAATGAGCAGTTCTTC. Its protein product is CASSEFGTGSSYNEQFF.

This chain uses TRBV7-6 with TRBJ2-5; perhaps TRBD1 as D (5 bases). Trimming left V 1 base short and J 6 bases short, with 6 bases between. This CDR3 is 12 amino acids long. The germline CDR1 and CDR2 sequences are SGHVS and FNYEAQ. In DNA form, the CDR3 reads TGTGCCAGCAGCTTAGACAGGAAGACCCAGTACTTC. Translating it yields CASSLDRKTQYF.

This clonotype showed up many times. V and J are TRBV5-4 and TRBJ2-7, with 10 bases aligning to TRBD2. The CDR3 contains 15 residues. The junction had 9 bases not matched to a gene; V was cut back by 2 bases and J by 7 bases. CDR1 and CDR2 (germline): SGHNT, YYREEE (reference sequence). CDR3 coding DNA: TGTGCCAGCAGCTTTAATAGCGGGGGGCTCTATGAGCAGTACTTC. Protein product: CASSFNSGGLYEQYF.

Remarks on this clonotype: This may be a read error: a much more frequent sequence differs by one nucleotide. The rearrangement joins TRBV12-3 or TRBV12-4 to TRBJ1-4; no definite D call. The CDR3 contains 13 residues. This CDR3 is CASTTRTNEELFF. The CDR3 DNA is TGTGCCAGCACGACAAGAACTAATGAAGAACTGTTTTTT.